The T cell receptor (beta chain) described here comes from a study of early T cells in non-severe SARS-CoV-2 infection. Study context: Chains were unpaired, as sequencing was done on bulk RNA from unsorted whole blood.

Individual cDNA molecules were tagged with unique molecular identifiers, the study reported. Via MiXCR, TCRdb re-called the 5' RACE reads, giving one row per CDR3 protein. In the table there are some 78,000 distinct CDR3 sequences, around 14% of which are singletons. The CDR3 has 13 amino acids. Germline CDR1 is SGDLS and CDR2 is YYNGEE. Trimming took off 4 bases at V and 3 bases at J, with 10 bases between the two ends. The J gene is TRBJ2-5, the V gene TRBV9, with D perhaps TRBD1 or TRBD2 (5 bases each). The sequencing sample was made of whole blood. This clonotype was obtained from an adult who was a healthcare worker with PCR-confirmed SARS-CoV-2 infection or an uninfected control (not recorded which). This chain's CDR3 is CASSPGTEETQYF. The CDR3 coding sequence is TGTGCCAGCAGCCCCGGGACGGAAGAGACCCAGTACTTC. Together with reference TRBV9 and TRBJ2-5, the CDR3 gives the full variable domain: DSGVTQTPKHLITATGQRVTLRCSPRSGDLSVYWYQQSLDQGLQFLIQYYNGEERAKGNILERFSAQQFPDLHSELNLSSLELGDSALYFCASSPGTEETQYFGPGTRLLVL.